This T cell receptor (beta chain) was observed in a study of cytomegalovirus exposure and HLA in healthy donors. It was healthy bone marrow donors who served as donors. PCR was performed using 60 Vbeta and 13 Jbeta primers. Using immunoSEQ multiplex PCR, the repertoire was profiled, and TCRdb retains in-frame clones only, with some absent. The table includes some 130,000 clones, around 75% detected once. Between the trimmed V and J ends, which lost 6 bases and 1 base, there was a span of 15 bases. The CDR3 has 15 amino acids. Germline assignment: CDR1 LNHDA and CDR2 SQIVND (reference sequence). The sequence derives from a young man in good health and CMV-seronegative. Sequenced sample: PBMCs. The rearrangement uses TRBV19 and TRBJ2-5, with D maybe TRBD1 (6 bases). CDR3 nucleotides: TGTGCCAGTAGGAACAGGCCAGGGGCCCAAGAGACCCAGTACTTC. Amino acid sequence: CASRNRPGAQETQYF.